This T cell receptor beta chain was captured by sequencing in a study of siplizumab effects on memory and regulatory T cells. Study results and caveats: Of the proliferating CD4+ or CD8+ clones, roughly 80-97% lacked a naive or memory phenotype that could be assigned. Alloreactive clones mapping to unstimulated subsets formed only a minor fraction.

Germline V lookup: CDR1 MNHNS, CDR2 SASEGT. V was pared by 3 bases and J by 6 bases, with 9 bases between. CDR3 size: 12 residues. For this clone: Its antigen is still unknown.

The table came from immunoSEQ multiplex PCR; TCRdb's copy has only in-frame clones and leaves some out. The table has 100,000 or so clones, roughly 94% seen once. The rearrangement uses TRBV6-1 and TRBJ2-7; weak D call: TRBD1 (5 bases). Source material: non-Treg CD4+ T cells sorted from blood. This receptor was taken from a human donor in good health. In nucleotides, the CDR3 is TGTGCCAGCAGTGACAGGGTCGTCGAGCAGTACTTC. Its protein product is CASSDRVVEQYF.